This T cell receptor beta chain was sequenced for a study of blood T cell repertoires in COVID-19. Overall study: Material from acute and convalescent COVID-19 was sourced from the United States, Italy and Spain. Sources were T cells, B-cell-depleted T cells, or PBMCs; the material itself was cDNA or gDNA.

Trimming at V came to 1 base and at J to 2 bases, leaving 4 bases not matched to a gene. Germline CDR1 reads MNHEY; CDR2 reads SMNVEV (reference sequence). This CDR3 is 15 amino acids long. The count of this clone is one. Source study methods: For nucleated cells, counts were estimated from reference gene primer amplification. The data were produced by immunoSEQ multiplex PCR, yet TCRdb's version contains in-frame clones alone and is incomplete. That table is the source of V, J and clone size, and D and trimming were worked out from the DNA. The table has around 300,000 clones, approximately 82% seen once.

The receptor comes from a man under 40 with active or convalescent COVID-19. This rearrangement joins TRBV27 to TRBJ2-7, with 8 bases aligning to TRBD1. Material for sequencing was peripheral blood. The CDR3 bases are TGTGCCAGCAGTTTATATCAGGGGGCCCCCTACGAGCAGTACTTC. This encodes CASSLYQGAPYEQYF.